A selection of T cell receptor beta chains follows, all from one sample in a study of beta chain features in type 1 diabetes. Profiling relied on immunoSEQ multiplex PCR, and the TCRdb table lists in-frame clones only, not all of them. The table lists about 290,000 clones, under 8.5% of them singletons. Sample: central memory CD4+ T cells from blood. The receptors come from a woman aged 18 to 35 in good health. CDR3s include the opening cysteine and the closing phenylalanine or tryptophan. D genes are given only for firm matches. Size values are once, few and many counts, or a class for expanded clones, and some rows have none.

size,J,D,V,CDR3,DNA
many,TRBJ1-2,.,TRBV28,CASSAKGYTF,TGTGCCAGCAGTGCGAAGGGCTACACCTTC
.,TRBJ2-1,.,TRBV30,CAWKGFGSYNEQFF,TGTGCCTGGAAAGGGTTTGGCTCCTACAATGAGCAGTTCTTC
few,TRBJ1-6,.,TRBV7-9,CASSLRGGGDSPLHF,TGTGCCAGCAGCTTACGAGGGGGTGGGGATTCACCCCTCCACTTT
few,TRBJ2-7,.,TRBV5-4,CASTIKGGYEQYF,TGTGCCAGCACCATAAAAGGAGGGTACGAGCAGTACTTC
few,TRBJ2-1,TRBD1,TRBV23-1,CASSQDPRDRGDEQFF,TGCGCCAGCAGTCAAGACCCGCGGGACAGGGGTGATGAGCAGTTCTTC
few,TRBJ1-1,.,TRBV6-5,CASKLQGNTEAFF,TGTGCCAGCAAACTTCAGGGGAACACTGAAGCTTTCTTT
.,TRBJ1-2,TRBD1,TRBV5-6,CASSRTGSGGYGYTF,TGTGCCAGCAGCCGGACAGGGTCGGGTGGATATGGCTACACCTTC
few,TRBJ2-3,.,TRBV4-1,CASSQDQGRAADTQYF,TGCGCCAGCAGCCAAGACCAGGGGCGCGCAGCAGATACGCAGTATTTT
few,TRBJ2-3,.,TRBV11-3,CASSLRSSDTQYF,TGTGCCAGCAGCCTCAGGAGTTCAGATACGCAGTATTTT
.,TRBJ2-2,.,TRBV11-3,CASSPGLSEGTGELFF,TGTGCCAGCAGCCCCGGGTTGAGTGAAGGGACCGGGGAGCTGTTTTTT
few,TRBJ1-3,.,TRBV7-6,CASSSRGRGSGNTIYF,TGTGCCAGCAGCTCTCGGGGCAGGGGTTCTGGAAACACCATATATTTT
many,TRBJ2-3,TRBD2,TRBV18,CASSPAGGYDTQYF,TGTGCCAGCTCTCCAGCGGGGGGATATGATACGCAGTATTTT
.,TRBJ2-5,.,TRBV20-1,CSARDQETQYF,TGCAGTGCCCGCGACCAAGAGACCCAGTACTTC
many,TRBJ2-7,TRBD1,TRBV7-9,CASSLSRGRLTYEQYF,TGTGCCAGCAGCTTGAGTAGGGGGCGACTAACCTACGAGCAGTACTTC
.,TRBJ2-7,TRBD1,TRBV27,CASSLKGQGAYEQYF,TGTGCCAGCAGTTTAAAGGGACAGGGGGCCTACGAGCAGTACTTC
.,TRBJ2-1,TRBD1,TRBV7-2,CASSSPIRDRQFF,TGTGCCAGCAGCTCACCGATCCGGGACAGGCAGTTCTTC